Presented here are 29 T cell receptor beta chains from one specimen sequenced in a study of CD8 T cells in Susac syndrome. With random hexamers, roughly 0.45 to 1 ug RNA was reverse transcribed. A single record per CDR3 protein comes from TCRdb applying MiXCR to the immunoSEQ multiplex PCR reads. The sample holds a few hundred thousand distinct CDR3 sequences, around 93% seen once. The sequencing input was CD4+ T cells from PBMCs. The receptors originated from a human donor with multiple sclerosis.

Points on this clonotype: Without the conserved terminal phenylalanine or tryptophan, this CDR3 likely stems from a read error. This chain connects TRBV12-3 or TRBV12-4 to TRBJ2-7, with D hard to call. The V and J ends lost 9 bases and 6 bases respectively, with 15 bases between them. The CDR3 loop spans 12 amino acids. CDR3 DNA sequence: TGTGCCAGTTCCAGAAGGGTGGCCGAGCAGTACTTG. Amino acid sequence: CASSRRVAEQYL.

The chain links TRBV27 to TRBJ1-5, with a possible D match to TRBD1 (5 bases). Looked up from germline, CDR1 is MNHEY and CDR2 is SMNVEV (reference sequence). The ends were cut back, 6 bases at V and 9 bases at J, with 18 bases in the middle. The CDR3 length is 14 residues. CDR3 residues: CASSPPGRARPQHF. The CDR3, as DNA: TGTGCCAGCAGCCCCCCCGGCAGGGCCCGGCCCCAGCATTTT.

The chain links TRBV12-3 or TRBV12-4 to TRBJ2-5, with TRBD1 identical over 7 bases. The CDR3 runs to 16 residues. V gave up 5 bases and J gave up 4 bases; unmatched junction bases: 13. CDR3 nucleotides: TGTGCCAGCAGTCGGCGACAGGGCCCTACCGGAGAGACCCAGTACTTC. Its protein product is CASSRRQGPTGETQYF.

The rearrangement uses TRBV4-2 and TRBJ2-3, with TRBD2 matching 10 bases. The V gene end was trimmed by 0 bases and the J gene end by 3 bases; junction bases not matched to a gene: 6. This CDR3 region has 17 residues. Germline V gene sequence: CDR1 LGHNA, CDR2 YNFKEQ. CDR3 amino acids: CASSQEASGSWTDTQYF. The CDR3 region has the DNA TGTGCCAGCAGCCAAGAGGCTAGCGGGAGTTGGACAGATACGCAGTATTTT.

The rearrangement joins TRBV5-6 to TRBJ1-2; D is undetermined. Germline V CDR1 and CDR2: SGHDT, YYEEEE. V dropped 0 bases and J dropped 0 bases, with 9 bases sitting between them. This CDR3 has 15 amino acids. CDR3 residues: CASSLVRLANYGYTF. CDR3 nucleotides: TGTGCCAGCAGCTTGGTCCGGTTAGCTAACTATGGCTACACCTTC.

The V call is TRBV19, the J call TRBJ1-1, with D tentatively TRBD1 (6 bases). Germline values: CDR1 LNHDA, CDR2 SQIVND (reference sequence). CDR3 length: 15 residues. V gave up 1 base and J gave up 1 base, with 10 bases separating them. The CDR3 nucleotides read TGTGCCAGTAGTATAGTGGGGACACCGAACACTGAAGCTTTCTTT. Its protein is CASSIVGTPNTEAFF.

This rearrangement joins TRBV15 to TRBJ1-5; D is undetermined. The germline V and J ends were trimmed by 5 bases and 0 bases, with 11 bases remaining between them. There are 15 residues in the CDR3. Germline CDR1 and CDR2: LNHNV and YYDKDF (reference sequence). The CDR3 bases are TGTGCCACCAGCGGCGGCATCGATAGCAATCAGCCCCAGCATTTT. This gives the protein CATSGGIDSNQPQHF. Together with reference TRBV15 and TRBJ1-5, the CDR3 gives the full variable domain: DAMVIQNPRYQVTQFGKPVTLSCSQTLNHNVMYWYQQKSSQAPKLLFHYYDKDFNNEADTPDNFQSRRPNTSFCFLDIRSPGLGDTAMYLCATSGGIDSNQPQHFGDGTRLSIL.

This chain connects TRBV19 to TRBJ2-7; D call uncertain. The CDR3 is 14 residues long. In germline, CDR1 is LNHDA, CDR2 SQIVND (reference sequence). With 3 bases removed from V and 5 bases from J, the gap between germline ends came to 14 bases. This CDR3 reads CASSICRLTHEQYV. CDR3 sequence (DNA): TGTGCCAGTAGTATTTGTCGACTCACCCACGAGCAGTACGTC.

The chain employs TRBV9 and TRBJ2-4, with 9 bases aligning to TRBD2. This CDR3 region has 16 residues. V trimming: 0 bases; J trimming: 4 bases; junction bases outside the gene matches: 5. The germline CDR1 and CDR2 sequences are SGDLS and YYNGEE. The CDR3 protein is CASSVDAGGRKNIQYF. The DNA of the CDR3 is TGTGCCAGCAGCGTAGATGCGGGGGGGCGGAAAAACATTCAGTACTTC.

This chain connects TRBV19 to TRBJ2-5, with D unclear. V dropped 3 bases and J dropped 2 bases, with 13 bases sitting between them. Germline V gene sequence: CDR1 LNHDA, CDR2 SQIVND (reference sequence). CDR3 size: 15 residues. CDR3 in DNA: TGTGCCAGTAGTATGGCCATCGATGGACAAGAGACCCAGTACTTC. Encoded protein: CASSMAIDGQETQYF. The whole variable domain, remainder taken from reference TRBV19 and TRBJ2-5, is DGGITQSPKYLFRKEGQNVTLSCEQNLNHDAMYWYRQDPGQGLRLIYYSQIVNDFQKGDIAEGYSVSREKKESFPLTVTSAQKNPTAFYLCASSMAIDGQETQYFGPGTRLLVL.

This chain uses TRBV29-1 with TRBJ1-2; D may be TRBD1 (6 bases). Germline values: CDR1 SQVTM, CDR2 ANQGSEA. Trimming removed 4 bases at V and 4 bases at J, with 16 bases between. The CDR3 extends over 14 amino acids. In DNA form, the CDR3 reads TGCAGCGTTGCCGTCACAGGGTTAGGCTATGGCTACACCTTC. Translating it yields CSVAVTGLGYGYTF.

This chain connects TRBV6-4 to TRBJ2-7, with D possibly being TRBD2 (5 bases). This CDR3 is built from 15 residues. Germline assignment: CDR1 MRHNA and CDR2 SNTAGT. Trimming removed 7 bases from V and 2 bases from J, with 18 bases in between. The CDR3 region is CASKAPVAKAYEQYV. The CDR3, as DNA: TGTGCCAGCAAAGCCCCCGTAGCGAAAGCCTACGAGCAGTACGTC.

The chain recombines TRBV9 with TRBJ2-2, with D hard to call. This CDR3 has 14 residues. Germline assignment: CDR1 SGDLS and CDR2 YYNGEE. V was pared by 0 bases and J by 3 bases, with 6 bases between. CDR3 nucleotides: TGTGCCAGCAGCGTAGCGGCGGACACCGGGGAGCTGTTTTTT. This gives the protein CASSVAADTGELFF.

CDR3 amino acids: CASRSGNEQYF. The CDR3 nucleotides are TGTGCCAGCAGGTCAGGGAACGAGCAGTACTTC. The genes are TRBV25-1 and TRBJ2-7, with a weak D call TRBD1 (5 bases). Trimming took off 6 bases at V and 5 bases at J, with 8 bases between the two ends. This CDR3 contains 11 residues. CDR1 is MGHDK and CDR2 is SYGVNS in the germline V gene.

The rearrangement uses TRBV5-6 and TRBJ1-2; a weak D match, TRBD1 (6 bases). V lost 3 bases and J 7 bases, leaving 19 bases between the germline ends. The CDR3 consists of 15 residues. Germline CDR1 SGHDT, CDR2 YYEEEE. The chain's CDR3 is CASSSQGIALGGYTF. The CDR3 DNA sequence: TGTGCCAGCAGCTCACAGGGTATAGCGTTGGGTGGCTACACCTTC. Full variable domain (missing parts from reference TRBV5-6 and TRBJ1-2): DAGVTQSPTHLIKTRGQQVTLRCSPKSGHDTVSWYQQALGQGPQFIFQYYEEEERQRGNFPDRFSGHQFPNYSSELNVNALLLGDSALYLCASSSQGIALGGYTFGSGTRLTVV.

The genes are TRBV2 and TRBJ1-2; 11 nucleotides match TRBD1. The CDR3 is 14 residues long. Per the germline V gene, CDR1 is SNHLY and CDR2 is FYNNEI. V lost 6 bases, J lost 7 bases, and 7 bases stayed unmatched. The CDR3 DNA follows: TGTGCCAGCAGCAATGGACAGGGGGCGCTTGGCTACACCTTC. This gives the protein CASSNGQGALGYTF. Complete variable domain (other parts from reference TRBV2 and TRBJ1-2): EPEVTQTPSHQVTQMGQEVILRCVPISNHLYFYWYRQILGQKVEFLVSFYNNEISEKSEIFDDQFSVERPDGSNFTLKIRSTKLEDSAMYFCASSNGQGALGYTFGSGTRLTVV.

The V gene is TRBV30, the J gene TRBJ1-3; no clear D gene. This CDR3 spans 13 amino acids. Per the germline V gene, CDR1 is GTSNPN and CDR2 is SVGIG (reference sequence). The V end lost 0 bases, the J end lost 4 bases, and 7 bases lay between the germline ends. The CDR3 DNA sequence: TGTGCCTGGAGTGTGACGGGCGGAAACACCATATATTTT. This translates into CAWSVTGGNTIYF.

J is TRBJ2-5 and V is TRBV20-1; D might be TRBD1 or TRBD2, each matching 6 bases. Germline CDR1 DFQATT, CDR2 SNEGSKA (reference sequence). This CDR3 contains 13 residues. Trimming pared 6 bases from V and 5 bases from J, leaving 16 bases between. CDR3: CSAEGGRGETQYF. As DNA, the CDR3 is TGCAGTGCCGAGGGGGGCCGGGGGGAGACCCAGTACTTC.

V usage is TRBV18 and J usage is TRBJ1-4; the match to TRBD1 covers 9 bases. The CDR3 runs to 15 residues. V dropped 3 bases and J dropped 5; count of bases not matched to a gene: 4. Germline CDR1 reads KGHSH; CDR2 reads LQKENI. The CDR3 DNA reads TGTGCCAGCTCACCGCCCGGGACAGGGAATGAAAAACTGTTTTTT. The encoded protein is CASSPPGTGNEKLFF. Drawing the rest from reference TRBV18 and TRBJ1-4, the complete variable domain is NAGVMQNPRHLVRRRGQEARLRCSPMKGHSHVYWYRQLPEEGLKFMVYLQKENIIDESGMPKERFSAEFPKEGPSILRIQQVVRGDSAAYFCASSPPGTGNEKLFFGSGTQLSVL.

The gene calls are TRBV6-1 and TRBJ2-1, with a tentative D call TRBD1 (6 bases). The V end was cut by 3 bases, the J end by 4 bases, with 13 bases between. This CDR3 spans 15 amino acids. Germline-derived CDR1 and CDR2 are MNHNS and SASEGT. The chain's CDR3 is CASSDPGTRYNEQFF. The CDR3, as DNA: TGTGCCAGCAGTGACCCCGGGACAAGATACAATGAGCAGTTCTTC.

The gene calls are TRBV6-5 and TRBJ1-2; 8 nucleotides agree with TRBD1. The junction had 5 bases not matched to a gene; V was cut back by 2 bases and J by 6 bases. The CDR3 sequence is 14 residues long. Germline CDR1 reads MNHEY; CDR2 reads SVGAGI. DNA for the CDR3: TGTGCCAGCAGTTACCTAGGACAGGGAGATGGCTACACCTTC. Its protein product is CASSYLGQGDGYTF.

The chain combines TRBV7-8 with TRBJ2-7, with D tentatively TRBD1 (6 bases). Germline V gene data show CDR1 as SGHVS and CDR2 as FQNEAQ. The CDR3 is 12 residues long. Trimming cost V 8 bases and J 4 bases, with 12 bases left between them. DNA of the CDR3: TGTGCCAGCGTTTTGGGGGCTTACGAGCAGTACGTC. The encoded protein is CASVLGAYEQYV.

The chain is built from TRBV28 and TRBJ2-6; D is undetermined. The CDR3 has 16 residues. CDR1 and CDR2 (germline): MDHEN, SYDVKM. V was shortened by 2 bases and J by 0 bases, with 8 bases between the two germline ends. For the CDR3, the DNA is TGTGCCAGCAGTTTACGGCAGCCCTCTGGGGCCAACGTCCTGACTTTC. It yields the protein CASSLRQPSGANVLTF.

The rearrangement joins TRBV10-3 to TRBJ2-2; D is unresolved. Trimming stripped 11 bases from V and 0 bases from J, with 16 bases between. CDR3 length equals 15 residues. Germline V gene lookup returns CDR1 ENHRY and CDR2 SYGVKD. The CDR3 region is CASQASVPNTGELFF. CDR3 nucleotide sequence: TGTGCCTCCCAAGCGAGCGTCCCGAACACCGGGGAGCTGTTTTTT.

The chain recombines TRBV29-1 with TRBJ2-6; TRBD1 agrees at 8 bases. This CDR3 spans 17 amino acids. The germline CDR1 and CDR2 sequences are SQVTM and ANQGSEA. The J segment lost 4 bases and the V segment lost 6 bases, leaving 14 bases of the junction unmatched. CDR3: CSVAVSTGGSGANVLTF. CDR3 DNA: TGCAGCGTCGCAGTATCCACAGGGGGGTCGGGGGCCAACGTCCTGACTTTC. The full variable domain, in which reference TRBV29-1 and TRBJ2-6 provide the parts outside the CDR3, is SAVISQKPSRDICQRGTSLTIQCQVDSQVTMMFWYRQQPGQSLTLIATANQGSEATYESGFVIDKFPISRPNLTFSTLTVSNMSPEDSSIYLCSVAVSTGGSGANVLTFGAGSRLTVL.

V usage is TRBV7-9 and J usage is TRBJ2-3; 8 bases line up with TRBD1. The V and J ends lost 5 bases and 8 bases, in that order; junction bases with no gene match: 18. Per germline, CDR1 SEHNR and CDR2 FQNEAQ (reference sequence). The CDR3 sequence is 17 residues long. CDR3 region: CASSPLGAGGLGGTQYF. In DNA, the CDR3 is TGTGCCAGCAGCCCGCTGGGCGCAGGGGGCCTTGGTGGTACGCAGTATTTT.

The V and J genes are TRBV3-1 and TRBJ2-1; 13 bases are a match to TRBD2. CDR1 and CDR2 from the germline V gene are LGHDT and YNNKEL (reference sequence). This CDR3 has 15 amino acids. V shed 5 bases, J shed 8 bases, and the junction held 6 bases outside the gene matches. CDR3 in amino acids: CASSSGTSGVYEQFF. In DNA form, the CDR3 reads TGTGCCAGCAGCTCCGGGACTAGCGGGGTCTATGAGCAGTTCTTC.

The chain uses TRBV7-2 and TRBJ2-6; D is undetermined. The V gene's germline CDR1 is SGHTA and CDR2 FQGNSA. There are 13 residues in the CDR3. Trimming took 4 bases from V and 5 from J, leaving 6 bases between them. This chain's CDR3 is CASSSPWANVLTF. In nucleotides, the CDR3 is TGTGCCAGCAGCTCACCTTGGGCCAACGTCCTGACTTTC.

V gene TRBV5-4 combines with J gene TRBJ2-6; no reliable D call. This CDR3 contains 15 residues. V shed 3 bases and J shed 0 bases, with 7 bases lying between them. Germline values: CDR1 SGHNT, CDR2 YYREEE (reference sequence). The CDR3 bases are TGTGCCAGCAGCTACTGGACCTCTGGGGCCAACGTCCTGACTTTC. Its translation: CASSYWTSGANVLTF.